This is a list of T cell receptor beta chains from one sample in a study of cytomegalovirus exposure and HLA in healthy donors. TCRdb keeps only in-frame clones here, not all; method: immunoSEQ multiplex PCR. The repertoire includes about 180,000 clones, about 86% of them detected once, and more than 1.3% sits in the top ten. Sequencing was carried out using PBMCs. The receptors here all came from a woman aged 30 to 39 in good health and CMV-seronegative. CDR3s include the opening cysteine and the closing phenylalanine or tryptophan. The order of the fields is D gene, CDR3 length, clone size, V gene, J gene, CDR3 DNA, CDR3 protein. A D gene is named only where the DNA matches it firmly. Part of the rows lack a size; the others show once, few, many or a class for expanded clones.

d_gene: -; len: 12; abundance: -; v_gene: TRBV30; j_gene: TRBJ2-3; CDR3nt: TGTGCCTGGAGTGGTCAAAAAGATACGCAGTATTTT; CDR3aa: CAWSGQKDTQYF
d_gene: -; len: 11; abundance: -; v_gene: TRBV2; j_gene: TRBJ1-2; CDR3nt: TGTGCCAGCACCCTGGGGGGGGGCTACACCTTC; CDR3aa: CASTLGGGYTF
d_gene: TRBD1; len: 14; abundance: few; v_gene: TRBV30; j_gene: TRBJ1-5; CDR3nt: TGTGCCTGGAGTGGGACAGGGGGCAATCAGCCCCAGCATTTT; CDR3aa: CAWSGTGGNQPQHF
d_gene: -; len: 17; abundance: -; v_gene: TRBV27; j_gene: TRBJ2-1; CDR3nt: TGTGCCAGCAGTTACATTACTAGGGCGGGCAGTAACAATGAGCAGTTCTTC; CDR3aa: CASSYITRAGSNNEQFF
d_gene: TRBD1; len: 16; abundance: -; v_gene: TRBV11-3; j_gene: TRBJ2-3; CDR3nt: TGTGCCAGCAGCCCTCGGACAGGGGGCCCCACAGATACGCAGTATTTT; CDR3aa: CASSPRTGGPTDTQYF
d_gene: -; len: 14; abundance: -; v_gene: TRBV7-2; j_gene: TRBJ2-3; CDR3nt: TGTGCCAGCAGCTTCAGCGGGTACACAGATACGCAGTATTTT; CDR3aa: CASSFSGYTDTQYF
d_gene: -; len: 13; abundance: -; v_gene: TRBV2; j_gene: TRBJ2-1; CDR3nt: TGTGCCAGCAGTGTGGAGCCTTACAATGAGCAGTTCTTC; CDR3aa: CASSVEPYNEQFF
d_gene: TRBD1; len: 18; abundance: -; v_gene: TRBV15; j_gene: TRBJ1-5; CDR3nt: TGTGCCACCAGCGAAACCGGGACAGGGGATCGTGGCAATCAGCCCCAGCATTTT; CDR3aa: CATSETGTGDRGNQPQHF
d_gene: -; len: 14; abundance: -; v_gene: TRBV2; j_gene: TRBJ2-7; CDR3nt: TGTGCCAGCAGTGACCCCGCAGGGTCCTACGAGCAGTACTTC; CDR3aa: CASSDPAGSYEQYF
d_gene: TRBD2; len: 13; abundance: -; v_gene: TRBV7-9; j_gene: TRBJ2-7; CDR3nt: TGTGCCAGCAGCTTAGGTAGCGGGCGCGAGCAGTACTTC; CDR3aa: CASSLGSGREQYF
d_gene: -; len: 14; abundance: -; v_gene: TRBV5-1; j_gene: TRBJ1-2; CDR3nt: TGCGCCAGCAGCTTGGCACACGGGGGGTATGGCTACACCTTC; CDR3aa: CASSLAHGGYGYTF
d_gene: -; len: 14; abundance: -; v_gene: TRBV5-1; j_gene: TRBJ2-1; CDR3nt: TGCGCCAGCAGCTTGGACGTCAGAAACAATGAGCAGTTCTTC; CDR3aa: CASSLDVRNNEQFF
d_gene: -; len: 15; abundance: -; v_gene: TRBV13; j_gene: TRBJ2-7; CDR3nt: TGTGCCAGCAGCGGCGGACTTTTCCGACCCTACGAGCAGTACTTC; CDR3aa: CASSGGLFRPYEQYF
d_gene: -; len: 14; abundance: -; v_gene: TRBV6-1; j_gene: TRBJ2-3; CDR3nt: TGTGCCACTTCGTCCGGGGATTTCACAGATACGCAGTATTTT; CDR3aa: CATSSGDFTDTQYF
d_gene: -; len: 15; abundance: -; v_gene: TRBV4-1; j_gene: TRBJ2-3; CDR3nt: TGCGCCAGCAGCTCGGGGGTGGTTCCCACAGATACGCAGTATTTT; CDR3aa: CASSSGVVPTDTQYF
d_gene: TRBD1; len: 15; abundance: -; v_gene: TRBV7-9; j_gene: TRBJ1-2; CDR3nt: TGTGCCAGCAGCCCGGGACAGGCTTCTAACTATGGCTACACCTTC; CDR3aa: CASSPGQASNYGYTF
d_gene: -; len: 13; abundance: -; v_gene: TRBV4-2; j_gene: TRBJ2-7; CDR3nt: TGTGCCAGCAGCCAGGGGCCCTCCTACGAGCAGTACTTC; CDR3aa: CASSQGPSYEQYF
d_gene: TRBD1; len: 16; abundance: -; v_gene: TRBV30; j_gene: TRBJ1-3; CDR3nt: TGTGCCTGGAGTCCCGGGACAGGGAGCTCTGGAAACACCATATATTTT; CDR3aa: CAWSPGTGSSGNTIYF
d_gene: TRBD1; len: 14; abundance: few; v_gene: TRBV4-2; j_gene: TRBJ1-6; CDR3nt: TGTGCCAGCAGCCGGACAGGGGATAATTCACCCCTCCACTTT; CDR3aa: CASSRTGDNSPLHF
d_gene: TRBD1; len: 18; abundance: once; v_gene: TRBV6-4; j_gene: TRBJ2-2; CDR3nt: TGTGCCAGCAGTGACTCAATTCGACAGGGGGCAAACACCGGGGAGCTGTTTTTT; CDR3aa: CASSDSIRQGANTGELFF
d_gene: -; len: 16; abundance: -; v_gene: TRBV18; j_gene: TRBJ2-3; CDR3nt: TGTGCCAGCTCACCACGAGGGGACTTACGCACAGATACGCAGTATTTT; CDR3aa: CASSPRGDLRTDTQYF
d_gene: -; len: 12; abundance: once; v_gene: TRBV10-3; j_gene: TRBJ1-1; CDR3nt: TGTGCCATCAGTGAGTCCGACGGGGAAGCTTTCTTT; CDR3aa: CAISESDGEAFF
d_gene: -; len: 14; abundance: -; v_gene: TRBV4-1; j_gene: TRBJ2-1; CDR3nt: TGCGCCAGCAGCCAAGACCCCAGCTACAATGAGCAGTTCTTC; CDR3aa: CASSQDPSYNEQFF
d_gene: TRBD2; len: 14; abundance: -; v_gene: TRBV5-1; j_gene: TRBJ2-7; CDR3nt: TGCGCCAGCAGCTTATCGGGGGGGCCCTACGAGCAGTACTTC; CDR3aa: CASSLSGGPYEQYF
d_gene: -; len: 15; abundance: few; v_gene: TRBV5-1; j_gene: TRBJ1-6; CDR3nt: TGCGCCAGCAGCGCCCCGGGACAAGAGGATTCACCCCTCCACTTT; CDR3aa: CASSAPGQEDSPLHF